The 16 T cell receptor beta chains listed next were all sequenced from one sample in a study of T cells in Graves' hyperthyroidism and ophthalmopathy. RNA transcripts yielded amplified TCR beta CDR3 regions. A set of HTBI primers served as the primers for a first-round RT-PCR of the TCR CDR3. MiXCR, run by TCRdb on the multiplex PCR reads, gives a single entry per CDR3 protein. The sample records more than 500,000 distinct CDR3 sequences, more than 15% being singletons. Sample: blood. Source of these receptors: a woman aged 25 to 39 with Graves' ophthalmopathy.

This chain uses TRBV15 with TRBJ2-7, with 8 bases lining up with TRBD1. CDR3 size: 14 residues. V dropped 6 bases and J dropped 0; count of bases not matched to a gene: 4. Germline CDR1 and CDR2: LNHNV and YYDKDF (reference sequence). DNA for the CDR3: TGTGCCACCAGGCGGACAGGGAGCTCCTACGAGCAGTACTTC. Amino acids: CATRRTGSSYEQYF. Based on the CDR3 plus reference TRBV15 and TRBJ2-7, the full variable domain is DAMVIQNPRYQVTQFGKPVTLSCSQTLNHNVMYWYQQKSSQAPKLLFHYYDKDFNNEADTPDNFQSRRPNTSFCFLDIRSPGLGDTAMYLCATRRTGSSYEQYFGPGTRLTVT.

This clonotype was counted a single time. This could be a read error, since a much larger clone is one nucleotide away. The gene calls are TRBV2 and TRBJ2-4, with D maybe TRBD1 (6 bases). With 7 bases removed from V and 1 base from J, the gap between germline ends came to 14 bases. In germline, CDR1 is SNHLY, CDR2 FYNNEI. The CDR3 has 15 residues. CDR3 bases: TGTGCCAGCATGGGGGTCCAGGGGGCCAAAAACATTCAGTACTTC. This gives the protein CASMGVQGAKNIQYF.

The V call is TRBV27, the J call TRBJ2-7; D is uncertain. The CDR3 length is 15 residues. V was cut by 1 base and J by 0 bases, with 10 bases left in between. CDR1 and CDR2 (germline): MNHEY, SMNVEV (reference sequence). The CDR3 DNA sequence: TGTGCCAGCAGTTTATTGCCCCACTCCTCCTACGAGCAGTACTTC. This codes for CASSLLPHSSYEQYF.

This clonotype was detected a few times. V and J are TRBV28 and TRBJ1-2; D not certain. V lost 5 bases to trimming and J lost 5 bases, with 12 bases between them. CDR1 and CDR2 from the germline V gene are MDHEN and SYDVKM. This CDR3 has 13 amino acids. The CDR3 bases are TGTGCCAGCAGTCCCTCAGGCACGTATGGCTACACCTTC. As protein: CASSPSGTYGYTF.

This clonotype was counted between two and nine times. The rearrangement uses TRBV20-1 and TRBJ2-7; 10 bases line up with TRBD1. Germline V CDR1 and CDR2: DFQATT, SNEGSKA (reference sequence). V shed 6 bases, J shed 4 bases, and the junction held 6 bases outside the gene matches. This CDR3 is built from 13 residues. The CDR3 loop reads CSAETGGRYEQYF. As DNA, the CDR3 is TGCAGTGCCGAGACAGGGGGCCGGTACGAGCAGTACTTC.

V usage is TRBV10-3 and J usage is TRBJ2-1; 7 positions match TRBD2. The germline V gene has CDR1 ENHRY and CDR2 SYGVKD. The V segment lost 6 bases and the J segment 5 bases; nucleotides outside the gene matches: 4. The CDR3 totals 13 residues. For the CDR3, the DNA is TGTGCCATCAGCCTGGGACTAAACAATGAGCAGTTCTTC. It codes for CAISLGLNNEQFF.

This clonotype was recorded at least ten times. The rearrangement links TRBV28 to TRBJ1-5; D may be TRBD1 (6 bases). The ends were cut back, 8 bases at V and 7 bases at J, with 18 bases in the middle. Looked up from germline, CDR1 is MDHEN and CDR2 is SYDVKM. This CDR3 contains 14 residues. This CDR3 reads CASSNPGGSQPQHF. For the CDR3, the DNA is TGTGCCAGCTCAAACCCGGGGGGCAGCCAGCCCCAGCATTTT.

Only a few counts were recorded for this clonotype. J is TRBJ2-1 and V is TRBV19; 7 nucleotides agree with TRBD1. The germline V gene has CDR1 LNHDA and CDR2 SQIVND (reference sequence). The CDR3 totals 14 residues. The junction had 7 bases not matched to a gene; V was cut back by 6 bases and J by 5 bases. The CDR3 sequence: CASRGTVSNNEQFF. The CDR3 DNA is TGTGCCAGTAGGGGGACAGTTTCCAACAATGAGCAGTTCTTC.

The chain has TRBV10-3 and TRBJ2-1; TRBD1 agrees at 10 bases. Germline CDR1 and CDR2: ENHRY and SYGVKD. The CDR3 has 14 residues. V shed 10 bases and J 7 bases; nucleotides not matched to a gene: 10. The CDR3 is CASGGTGALNEQFF. The CDR3 DNA sequence: TGTGCCAGTGGAGGGACAGGGGCCCTTAATGAGCAGTTCTTC.

This clonotype appeared many times. The chain has TRBV20-1 and TRBJ1-5; a possible D gene is TRBD1 (5 bases). Germline CDR1 is DFQATT and CDR2 is SNEGSKA (reference sequence). The CDR3 totals 16 residues. V was clipped by 0 bases and J by 1 base, with 13 bases between them. CDR3 residues: CSARDTREQSNQPQHF. The CDR3 nucleotides read TGCAGTGCTAGAGATACCAGGGAGCAAAGCAATCAGCCCCAGCATTTT.

The chain links TRBV29-1 to TRBJ1-1, with D unclear. Trimming removed 6 bases from V and 6 bases from J, with 17 bases in between. The CDR3 is 13 amino acids. Per germline, CDR1 SQVTM and CDR2 ANQGSEA. CDR3 sequence: CSVLPARSAEAFF. The CDR3 DNA reads TGCAGCGTACTTCCGGCGAGGAGTGCTGAAGCTTTCTTT.

This clonotype was recorded a few times. The chain recombines TRBV6-5 with TRBJ2-1, with 9 bases lining up with TRBD1. J gave up 7 bases and V 2 bases, and 9 bases lay outside the gene matches. CDR3 length equals 16 residues. Germline V gene sequence: CDR1 MNHEY, CDR2 SVGAGI. The CDR3 DNA reads as TGTGCCAGCAGTTACCGAGGGACAGGGTTATCAAATGAGCAGTTCTTC. Amino acid sequence: CASSYRGTGLSNEQFF.

Only a few counts were recorded for this clonotype. V and J are TRBV9 and TRBJ2-2; maybe TRBD2 (6 bases). The CDR3 has 16 amino acids. The V end lost 0 bases, the J end lost 1 base, and 10 bases lay between the germline ends. The germline V gene has CDR1 SGDLS and CDR2 YYNGEE. CDR3 sequence: CASSVVTSENTGELFF. DNA for the CDR3: TGTGCCAGCAGCGTAGTGACTAGTGAGAACACCGGGGAGCTGTTTTTT.

The genes are TRBV3-1 and TRBJ2-1, with D possibly matching TRBD2 (5 bases). The CDR3 spans 15 residues. Trimming shortened V by 2 bases and J by 2 bases, and 10 bases separated the two germline ends. CDR1 is LGHDT and CDR2 is YNNKEL in the germline V gene (reference sequence). The CDR3: CASSQIANPYNEQFF. The CDR3 DNA reads TGTGCCAGCAGCCAAATAGCGAACCCCTACAATGAGCAGTTCTTC.

The chain has TRBV7-9 and TRBJ2-2, with 9 bases identical to TRBD2. V dropped 2 bases and J dropped 4; count of bases not matched to a gene: 11. This CDR3 comprises 18 residues. CDR1 and CDR2 (germline): SEHNR, FQNEAQ (reference sequence). CDR3 in DNA: TGTGCCAGCAGCTTATACAATTTGGGACTAGCAGGCACCGGGGAGCTGTTTTTT. This gives the protein CASSLYNLGLAGTGELFF. Full variable domain (missing parts from reference TRBV7-9 and TRBJ2-2): DTGVSQNPRHKITKRGQNVTFRCDPISEHNRLYWYRQTLGQGPEFLTYFQNEAQLEKSRLLSDRFSAERPKGSFSTLEIQRTEQGDSAMYLCASSLYNLGLAGTGELFFGEGSRLTVL.

This chain links TRBV5-1 with TRBJ2-7, with D tentatively TRBD2 (6 bases). Trimming stripped 0 bases from V and 1 base from J, with 8 bases between. The CDR3 is 14 amino acids. The germline gives CDR1 SGHRS, CDR2 YFSETQ. In nucleotides, the CDR3 is TGCGCCAGCAGCTTGGCGGAGGGATCCTACGAGCAGTACTTC. Its protein is CASSLAEGSYEQYF. Using reference TRBV5-1 and TRBJ2-7 for the parts outside the CDR3, the full variable domain is KAGVTQTPRYLIKTRGQQVTLSCSPISGHRSVSWYQQTPGQGLQFLFEYFSETQRNKGNFPGRFSGRQFSNSRSEMNVSTLELGDSALYLCASSLAEGSYEQYFGPGTRLTVT.